This T cell receptor beta chain was obtained from a study of Ad26.COV2.S vaccination and SARS-CoV-2 variants. Treatment reported: roughly 18 received Ad26.COV2.S at low or high dose, single or two shots; about 5 received placebo; per-sample allocation not given. Sampling was done on day 63 after the first vaccine or placebo injection. The donor was a Boston adult aged 18-55 years. The length of the CDR3 is 14 residues. Germline V gene data show CDR1 as KGHDR and CDR2 as SFDVKD. The V end lost 10 bases, the J end lost 1 base, and 14 bases lay between the germline ends. The protocol was immunoSEQ multiplex PCR, while the TCRdb copy is restricted to in-frame clones and leaves out a portion. The table lists some 290,000 clones, approximately 86% of them singletons. A remark on this clone: As yet, its antigen is unknown.

General observations from the study: Responses of spike-specific T cells (both CD8+ and CD4+) reportedly showed substantial breadth after vaccination. It was vaccine recipients, not placebo recipients, who had the higher spike-specific TCR breadth.

This clonotype was obtained from a person aged 18 to 59 who received the Ad26.COV2.S COVID-19 vaccine or a placebo. The rearrangement uses TRBV24-1 and TRBJ2-3; possibly TRBD1 for D (5 bases). The source was peripheral blood, collected in a trial of Ad26.COV2.S vaccine versus placebo. This chain's CDR3 is CATSTDLGTDTQYF. The CDR3 DNA is TGTGCCACGTCGACAGACCTCGGCACAGATACGCAGTATTTT.